The 8 T cell receptor beta chains in this list originate from one sample, sequenced in a study of blood T cell repertoires in COVID-19. Only in-frame clones appear in the TCRdb table, and some are missing; sequencing was by immunoSEQ multiplex PCR. The sample records 300,000 to 500,000 clones, approximately 88% being singletons. Sequenced input: PBMCs or T cells enriched from blood (not recorded which). The receptors were gathered from a woman in her thirties with acute COVID-19.

On this clone: The same CDR3 can be traced to other DNA sequences in this sample. The V and J genes are TRBV6-5 and TRBJ1-1; D gene uncertain. From germline, CDR1 is MNHEY and CDR2 SVGAGI. V shed 5 bases and J shed 0 bases, with 4 bases lying between them. CDR3 size: 12 residues. In nucleotides, the CDR3 is TGTGCCAGCAGTCGGGTGAACACTGAAGCTTTCTTT. Translating it yields CASSRVNTEAFF.

The chain is built from TRBV7-8 and TRBJ2-3; D is possibly TRBD1 (6 bases). The CDR3 runs to 16 residues. The germline CDR1 and CDR2 sequences are SGHVS and FQNEAQ. V lost 5 bases and J 6 bases, leaving 21 bases between the germline ends. The CDR3: CASSSRDTRSDDTQYF. CDR3 nucleotides: TGTGCCAGCAGCAGCCGGGACACTAGGTCGGATGATACGCAGTATTTT.

This sequence joins TRBV7-2 and TRBJ1-3, with D hard to call. The V and J ends lost 4 bases and 3 bases respectively, with 13 bases between them. In germline, CDR1 is SGHTA, CDR2 FQGNSA. The CDR3 loop spans 15 amino acids. This CDR3 is CASSSSPGVGNTIYF. In DNA, the CDR3 is TGTGCCAGCAGCTCTAGCCCCGGGGTTGGAAACACCATATATTTT.

V usage is TRBV4-1 and J usage is TRBJ2-7; 9 nucleotides match TRBD1. The germline V gene encodes CDR1 MGHRA and CDR2 YSYEKL. With 4 bases clipped from V and 6 bases from J, the junction kept 7 bases outside the gene matches. The CDR3 consists of 14 residues. The CDR3 loop reads CASSLRTGDSEQYF. Here the CDR3 DNA reads TGCGCCAGCAGCCTTCGGACAGGGGACAGCGAGCAGTACTTC.

V and J are TRBV29-1 and TRBJ2-1; TRBD2 matches at 7 bases. The CDR3 has 11 amino acids. Germline-derived CDR1 and CDR2 are SQVTM and ANQGSEA. V shed 8 bases and J 5 bases; nucleotides not matched to a gene: 3. DNA of the CDR3: TGCAGCCCTCTAGCGGACAATGAGCAGTTCTTC. This gives the protein CSPLADNEQFF.

The V call is TRBV18, the J call TRBJ1-5; D is undetermined. The CDR3 has 14 amino acids. V was pared by 6 bases and J by 0 bases, with 9 bases between. The germline CDR1 and CDR2 sequences are KGHSH and LQKENI. The CDR3 is CASSTTDSNQPQHF. The CDR3 coding sequence is TGTGCCAGCTCCACAACCGATAGCAATCAGCCCCAGCATTTT.

The V call is TRBV7-9, the J call TRBJ2-1; 8 nucleotides align to TRBD2. The CDR3 consists of 15 residues. Germline loops: CDR1 SEHNR, CDR2 FQNEAQ (reference sequence). Trimming removed 3 bases from V and 8 bases from J; junction bases left unmatched: 9. The CDR3 region is CASSLRRGGSDEQFF. The CDR3 DNA sequence: TGTGCCAGCAGCTTGAGACGGGGGGGCAGTGATGAGCAGTTCTTC. The entire variable domain, with the rest obtained from reference TRBV7-9 and TRBJ2-1, is as follows: DTGVSQNPRHKITKRGQNVTFRCDPISEHNRLYWYRQTLGQGPEFLTYFQNEAQLEKSRLLSDRFSAERPKGSFSTLEIQRTEQGDSAMYLCASSLRRGGSDEQFFGPGTRLTVL.

This chain uses TRBV15 with TRBJ2-5, with 8 bases that match TRBD2. The CDR3 sequence is 17 residues long. Germline CDR1 reads LNHNV; CDR2 reads YYDKDF (reference sequence). The trim removed 0 bases at V and 2 bases at J, leaving 8 bases unmatched. CDR3 nucleotides: TGTGCCACCAGCAGAGATGACGCGGGGGGTAGGCAAGAGACCCAGTACTTC. Translated: CATSRDDAGGRQETQYF.